This TCR beta chain came from a study of T cell changes during pregnancy in multiple sclerosis (dated by TCRdb to between 2018 and 2021). For context, the study as a whole: In women with multiple sclerosis, the researchers looked at how the T cell repertoire shifted as pregnancy progressed.

With regard to this clone: What this receptor recognizes is not known. Base qualities are not recorded, but no much larger clone differs from it by a single base.

The library was made by the immunoSEQ multiplex PCR assay. Sourced from immuneACCESS, this table was stored by TCRdb with only in-frame sequences that have V and J called. A share of the clones is absent; for the studies checked, an unresolved V gene accounts for under half, and the remainder has no known explanation. This sample gives over 60,000 clones in total; about nine tenths of them show up just once. Jointly, the top ten make up about 0.7% of the sample. V drops 5 bases and J drops 3 bases, leaving 11 bases in between. Taken from the germline V gene (reference sequence), the CDR1 and CDR2 loops are LNHDA and SQIVND. Measured from the cysteine to the phenylalanine, the CDR3 is 13 residues long. Solely the CDR3 DNA is kept, with 39 bases framed from the first base.

The clonotype was recovered from a female donor in good health, enrolled as a control in a pregnancy study. The sample here was peripheral blood, taken in the third trimester of pregnancy. The sequence is built from TRBV19 and TRBJ2-7; a weak D assignment points to TRBD1 (5 bases agree). The CDR3 region: CASSLSGIYEQYF. The DNA reads TGTGCCAGTAGTCTATCAGGGATCTACGAGCAGTACTTC.